This T cell receptor (beta chain) was retrieved from a study of CXCR3-negative and CXCR3-positive naive CD8 T cells. Whole-study findings and limits: Diversity in memory CD8+ cells fell much lower than the comparably high levels seen in both naive subsets. Hydrophobicity of TRB CDR3s was greater in CXCR3-positive naive cells than in CXCR3-negative naive cells.

The method, 5' RACE with UMI labels, was used to prepare the TRB cDNA libraries. For each CDR3 protein, TCRdb gives one entry from its re-call of the 5' RACE reads, without DNA. The table lists roughly 110,000 distinct CDR3 sequences. CDR3 size: 18 residues. Germline-derived CDR1 and CDR2 are ENHRY and SYGVKD. In triplicate, each CD8+ T cell subset was sorted at under 350,000 cells per replicate. With regard to this clonotype: Antigen: not known.

Sequencing was done on a sample of naive CXCR3+ CD8+ T cells from blood. The subset is: CD45RO-CCR7+CD27+CD95- naive CD8+ T cells expressing CXCR3 (TNR3+). This sequence originates from a human donor in good health. Some clones in this sample may be carry-over from other donors' samples. This chain joins TRBV10-3 and TRBJ2-3; no DNA is available, so the TRBD1 call from TCRdb remains unchecked. CDR3 region: CAISESSWGAASTDTQYF.